Reported below is one T cell receptor (beta chain). In the original analysis: Estimated nucleated cell counts came from reference gene primer amplification. Using immunoSEQ multiplex PCR, the repertoire was profiled, and TCRdb retains in-frame clones only, with some absent. V and J calls and clone size come straight from that table; D and trimming were deduced from the DNA. Among 250,000 to 300,000 clones, about 89% were seen once, and the ten largest hold 4.6%. This specimen belongs to a study of blood T cell repertoires in COVID-19. Study information: The United States, Italy and Spain provided the acute and convalescent COVID-19 samples. T cells, B-cell-depleted T cells, or PBMCs provided the cDNA or gDNA that served as material.

This CDR3 spans 13 amino acids. V lost 8 bases, J lost 13 bases, and 26 bases lay in between. CDR1 and CDR2 (germline): GTSNPN, SVGIG (reference sequence). This receptor was obtained from a man aged 40-55 years with acute or convalescent COVID-19. What was sequenced was peripheral blood. The chain combines TRBV30 with TRBJ1-2; D unresolved. In nucleotides, the CDR3 is TGTGCCCACGCCCCGCATCCAGAGCCTGGAGGCACCTTC. Translated, it gives CAHAPHPEPGGTF.